This TCR beta chain derives from a study of T cell changes during pregnancy in multiple sclerosis. Trimming removed 5 bases from V and 3 bases from J, with 10 bases in between. Germline lookup yields CDR1 MDHEN and CDR2 SYDVKM. This CDR3 comprises 14 residues. Repertoires were generated with immunoSEQ multiplex PCR, while TCRdb's copy carries only in-frame clones and drops some. The data show about 88,000 clones, roughly 90% seen once. This chain links TRBV28 with TRBJ2-2; no reliable D call. The TCR sequence derives from a female donor with multiple sclerosis, enrolled in a pregnancy study. The specimen was peripheral blood, collected in the first trimester of pregnancy. This CDR3 reads CASSPPMYTGELFF. The CDR3 DNA is TGTGCCAGCAGTCCCCCAATGTACACCGGGGAGCTGTTTTTT.